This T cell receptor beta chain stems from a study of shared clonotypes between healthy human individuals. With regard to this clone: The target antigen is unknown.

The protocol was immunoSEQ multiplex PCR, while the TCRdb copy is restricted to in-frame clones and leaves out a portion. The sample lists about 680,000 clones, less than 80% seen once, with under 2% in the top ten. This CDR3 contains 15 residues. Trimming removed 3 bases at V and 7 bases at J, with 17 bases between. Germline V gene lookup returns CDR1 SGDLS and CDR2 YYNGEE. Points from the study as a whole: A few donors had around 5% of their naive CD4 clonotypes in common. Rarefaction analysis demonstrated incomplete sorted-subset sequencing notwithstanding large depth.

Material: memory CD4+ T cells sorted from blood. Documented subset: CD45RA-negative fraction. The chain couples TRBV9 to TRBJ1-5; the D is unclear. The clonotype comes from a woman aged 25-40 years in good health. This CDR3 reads CASSGGDFGGQPQHF. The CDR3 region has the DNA TGTGCCAGCAGCGGCGGGGATTTTGGTGGGCAGCCCCAGCATTTT.